The entry below gives a single T cell receptor beta chain sequence along with its context. Authors' processing steps: By means of reference gene primer amplification, nucleated cell counts were estimated. Some clones are missing from TCRdb's copy, which holds only in-frame ones; the method was immunoSEQ multiplex PCR. V and J calls and clone size are given by that table; D and trimming were obtained from the DNA. The table has around 250,000 clones, about nine tenths seen once. This specimen comes from a study of blood T cell repertoires in COVID-19. Study summary: Collection of acute and convalescent COVID-19 samples took place in the United States, Italy and Spain. From T cells, B-cell-depleted T cells, or PBMCs came the material, which was cDNA or gDNA.

The CDR3 has 16 amino acids. V was trimmed by 3 bases and J by 2 bases, leaving 11 bases between them. In germline, CDR1 is KGHSH, CDR2 LQKENI. The receptor was derived from a young man who had recovered from COVID-19. Sequenced material: peripheral blood. The V call is TRBV18, the J call TRBJ2-6; tentatively, D is TRBD2 (6 bases). The CDR3 DNA follows: TGTGCCAGCTCACCGGAGGGGAGCACTGGGGCCAACGTCCTGACTTTC. Its protein is CASSPEGSTGANVLTF.